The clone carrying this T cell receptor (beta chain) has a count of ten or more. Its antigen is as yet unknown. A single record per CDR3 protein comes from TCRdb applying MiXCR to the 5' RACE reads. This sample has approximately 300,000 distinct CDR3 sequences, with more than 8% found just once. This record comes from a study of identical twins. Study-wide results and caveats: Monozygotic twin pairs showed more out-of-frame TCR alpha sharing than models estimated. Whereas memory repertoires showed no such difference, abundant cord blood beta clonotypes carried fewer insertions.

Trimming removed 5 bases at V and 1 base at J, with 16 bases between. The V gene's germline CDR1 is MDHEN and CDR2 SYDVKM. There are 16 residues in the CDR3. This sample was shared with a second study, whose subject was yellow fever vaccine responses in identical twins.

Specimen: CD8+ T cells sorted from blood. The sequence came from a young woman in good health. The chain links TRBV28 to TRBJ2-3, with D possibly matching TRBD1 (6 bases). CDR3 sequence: CASSPPRDKRTDTQYF. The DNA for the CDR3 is TGTGCCAGCAGTCCCCCAAGGGACAAACGCACAGATACGCAGTATTTT.